Detailed here is one TCR beta chain. Its antigen is as yet unknown. This record belongs to a study of T cell responses to AZD1222 COVID-19 vaccine. Germline lookup yields CDR1 MDHEN and CDR2 SYDVKM. The CDR3 is 15 residues long. V was clipped by 7 bases and J by 5 bases, with 18 bases between them. Produced via immunoSEQ multiplex PCR; TCRdb's table is partial and in-frame only. The sample yields some 120,000 clones, around nine tenths seen once. Study results and caveats: Scientists sampled the repertoires only once the peak T cell response had passed. Donors were chiefly white British, with a greater number of females, and clonal diversity was perhaps underestimated.

This chain connects TRBV28 to TRBJ2-1; D is possibly TRBD1 or TRBD2 (6 bases each). This TCR came from an adult in good health. The sequencing used peripheral blood, collected on day 0 of AZD1222 vaccination. In DNA, the CDR3 is TGTGCCAGCAATAAACAGGGACTTGCTAACAATGAGCAGTTCTTC. It specifies CASNKQGLANNEQFF.